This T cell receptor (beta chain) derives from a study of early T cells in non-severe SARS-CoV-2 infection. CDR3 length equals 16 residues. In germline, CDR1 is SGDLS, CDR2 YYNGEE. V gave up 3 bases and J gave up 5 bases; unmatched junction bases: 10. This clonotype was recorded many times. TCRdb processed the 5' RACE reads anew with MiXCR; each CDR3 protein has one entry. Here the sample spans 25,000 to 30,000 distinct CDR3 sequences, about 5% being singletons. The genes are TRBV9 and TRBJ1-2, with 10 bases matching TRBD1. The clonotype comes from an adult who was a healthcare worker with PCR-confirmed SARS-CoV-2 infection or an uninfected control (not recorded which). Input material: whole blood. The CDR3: CASSDGQGELTYGYTF. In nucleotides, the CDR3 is TGTGCCAGCAGCGACGGACAGGGGGAATTGACATATGGCTACACCTTC.